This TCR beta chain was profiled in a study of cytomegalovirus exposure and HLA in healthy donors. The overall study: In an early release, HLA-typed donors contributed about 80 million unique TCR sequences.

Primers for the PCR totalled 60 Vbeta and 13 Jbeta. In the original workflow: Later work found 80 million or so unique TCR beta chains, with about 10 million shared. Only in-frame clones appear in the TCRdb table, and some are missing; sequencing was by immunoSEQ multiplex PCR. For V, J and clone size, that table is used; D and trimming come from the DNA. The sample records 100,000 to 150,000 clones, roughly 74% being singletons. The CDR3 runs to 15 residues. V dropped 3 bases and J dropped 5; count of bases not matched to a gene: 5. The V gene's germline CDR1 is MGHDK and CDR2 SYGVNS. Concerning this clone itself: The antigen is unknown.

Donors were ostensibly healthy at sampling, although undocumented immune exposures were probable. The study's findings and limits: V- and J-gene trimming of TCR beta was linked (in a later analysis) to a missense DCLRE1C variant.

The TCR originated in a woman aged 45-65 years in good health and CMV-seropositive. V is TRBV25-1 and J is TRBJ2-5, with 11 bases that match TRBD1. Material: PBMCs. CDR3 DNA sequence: TGTGCCAGCAGTGAGTCGGGACAGGGGGGGGAGACCCAGTACTTC. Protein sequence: CASSESGQGGETQYF.